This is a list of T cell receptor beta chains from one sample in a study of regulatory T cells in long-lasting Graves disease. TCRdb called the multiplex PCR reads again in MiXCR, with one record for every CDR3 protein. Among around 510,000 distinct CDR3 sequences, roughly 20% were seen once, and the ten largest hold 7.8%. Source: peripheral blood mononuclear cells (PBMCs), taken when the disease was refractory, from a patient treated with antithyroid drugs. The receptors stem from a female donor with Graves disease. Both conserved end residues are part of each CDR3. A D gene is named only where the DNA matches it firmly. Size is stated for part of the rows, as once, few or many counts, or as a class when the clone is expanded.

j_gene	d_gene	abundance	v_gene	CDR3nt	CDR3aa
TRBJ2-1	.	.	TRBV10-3	TGTGCCATCAGTGAGTCGTCTCCAGCCCTTGAGCAGTTCTTC	CAISESSPALEQFF
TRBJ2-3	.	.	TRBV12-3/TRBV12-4	TGTGCCAGCACCACTGATAGGGGGGATACGCAGTATTTT	CASTTDRGDTQYF
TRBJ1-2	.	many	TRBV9	TGTGCCAGCAGCGAATGGGGACACTCTGTTGGCCCGTCGGGCTACACCTTC	CASSEWGHSVGPSGYTF
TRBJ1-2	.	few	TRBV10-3	TGTGCCAGCGACGGGGGAAGGGTCGCTGGCTACACCTTC	CASDGGRVAGYTF
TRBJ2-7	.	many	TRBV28	TGTGCCAGCAGCCGGGACCAGCAGCAGTACTTC	CASSRDQQQYF
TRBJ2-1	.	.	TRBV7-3	TGTGCCAGCAGCTTAACGGGCCGGGTTGTGTACAATGAGCAGTTCTTC	CASSLTGRVVYNEQFF
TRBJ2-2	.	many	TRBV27	TGTGCCAGCAGTTTATTGGGCAGGGCTAGTTCCGGGGAGCTGTTTTTT	CASSLLGRASSGELFF
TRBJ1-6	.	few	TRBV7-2	TGTGCCAGCAGCTTAGATCCTCGGGATTCACCCCTCCACTTT	CASSLDPRDSPLHF
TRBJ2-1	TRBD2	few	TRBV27	TGTGCCAGCAGTTTACTTGCGGGAGGGCCTCATGAGCAGTTCTTC	CASSLLAGGPHEQFF
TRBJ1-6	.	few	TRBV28	TGTGCCAGCTATAATTCACCCCTCCACTTT	CASYNSPLHF
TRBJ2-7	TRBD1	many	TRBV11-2	TGTGCCAGCAGCTTTGACAGGGGCCTCTCCTACGAGCAGTACTTC	CASSFDRGLSYEQYF
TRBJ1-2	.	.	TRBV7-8	TGTGCCAGCAGCGGCTGGCCGGGCTACACCTTC	CASSGWPGYTF
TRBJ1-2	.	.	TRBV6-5	TGTGCCAGCAGTTACTATGCAGGGGAAAGCTACACCTTC	CASSYYAGESYTF
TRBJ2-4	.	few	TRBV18	TGTGCCAGCTCACCACGCGCGCGCGGCGGGATTGGCCTGGCCAAAAACATTCAGTACTTC	CASSPRARGGIGLAKNIQYF
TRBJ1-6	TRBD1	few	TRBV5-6	TGTGCCAGCAGCTTGGTAGACAGGGAGAATTCACCCCTCCACTTT	CASSLVDRENSPLHF
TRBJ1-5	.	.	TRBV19	TGTGCCAGTAGTCGGTCTCATGACTCAGGGTGGAATCAGCCCCAGCATTTT	CASSRSHDSGWNQPQHF